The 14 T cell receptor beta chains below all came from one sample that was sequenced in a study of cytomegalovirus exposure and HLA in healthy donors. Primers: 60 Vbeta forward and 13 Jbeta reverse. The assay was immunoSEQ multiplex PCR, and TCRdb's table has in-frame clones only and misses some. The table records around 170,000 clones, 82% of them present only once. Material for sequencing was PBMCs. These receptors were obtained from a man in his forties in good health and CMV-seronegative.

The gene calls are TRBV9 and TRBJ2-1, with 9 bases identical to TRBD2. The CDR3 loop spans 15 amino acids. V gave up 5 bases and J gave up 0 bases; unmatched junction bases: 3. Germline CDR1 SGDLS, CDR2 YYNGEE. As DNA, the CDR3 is TGTGCCAGCAGTACGACTAGCGGCTCCTACAATGAGCAGTTCTTC. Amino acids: CASSTTSGSYNEQFF.

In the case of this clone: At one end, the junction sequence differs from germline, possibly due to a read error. For the CDR3, the DNA is TGTGCCAGCAGCTTGGAGGTCGGACAGGGATGTAGTTTT. This sequence encodes CASSLEVGQGCSF. The genes are TRBV5-6 and TRBJ1-3, with 8 nucleotides matching TRBD1. The V gene's germline CDR1 is SGHDT and CDR2 YYEEEE. This CDR3 contains 13 residues.

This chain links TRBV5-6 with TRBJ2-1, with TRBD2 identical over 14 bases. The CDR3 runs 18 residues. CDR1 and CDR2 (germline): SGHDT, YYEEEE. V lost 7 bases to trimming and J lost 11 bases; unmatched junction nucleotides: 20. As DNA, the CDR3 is TGTGCCAGCCATTCAACTCAGACTAGCGGGAGGGCCTCCGGGAAGCAGTTCTTC. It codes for CASHSTQTSGRASGKQFF.

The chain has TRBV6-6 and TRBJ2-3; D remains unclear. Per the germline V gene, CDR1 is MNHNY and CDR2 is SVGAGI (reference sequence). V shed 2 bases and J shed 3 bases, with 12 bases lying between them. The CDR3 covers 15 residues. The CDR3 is CASSYTTQRTDTQYF. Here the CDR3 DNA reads TGTGCCAGCAGTTACACTACCCAGAGGACAGATACGCAGTATTTT.

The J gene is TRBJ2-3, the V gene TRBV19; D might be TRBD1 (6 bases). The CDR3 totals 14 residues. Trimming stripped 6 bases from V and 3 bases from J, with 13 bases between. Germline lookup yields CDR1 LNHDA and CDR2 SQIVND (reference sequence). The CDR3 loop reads CASSWTEGTDTQYF. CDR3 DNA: TGTGCCAGTAGCTGGACAGAGGGGACAGATACGCAGTATTTT.

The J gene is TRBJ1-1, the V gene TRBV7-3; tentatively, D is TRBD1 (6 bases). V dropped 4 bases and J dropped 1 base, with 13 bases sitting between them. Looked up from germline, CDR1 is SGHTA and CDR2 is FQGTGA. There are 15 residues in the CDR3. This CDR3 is CASSSQGSANTEAFF. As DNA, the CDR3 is TGTGCCAGCAGCTCGCAGGGGAGCGCGAACACTGAAGCTTTCTTT. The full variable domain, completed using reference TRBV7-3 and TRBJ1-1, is GAGVSQTPSNKVTEKGKYVELRCDPISGHTALYWYRQSLGQGPEFLIYFQGTGAADDSGLPNDRFFAVRPEGSVSTLKIQRTERGDSAVYLCASSSQGSANTEAFFGQGTRLTVV.

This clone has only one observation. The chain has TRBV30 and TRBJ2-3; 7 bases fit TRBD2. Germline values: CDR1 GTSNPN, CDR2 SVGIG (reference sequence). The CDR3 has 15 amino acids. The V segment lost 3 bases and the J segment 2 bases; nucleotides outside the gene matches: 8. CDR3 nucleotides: TGTGCCTGGAGGAGGGGACTACCATACACAGATACGCAGTATTTT. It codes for CAWRRGLPYTDTQYF.

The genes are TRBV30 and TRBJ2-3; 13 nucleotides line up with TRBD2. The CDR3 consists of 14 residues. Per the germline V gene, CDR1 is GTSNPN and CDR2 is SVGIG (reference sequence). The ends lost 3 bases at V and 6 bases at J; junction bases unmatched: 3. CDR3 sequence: CAWSRTSGSDTQYF. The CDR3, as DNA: TGTGCCTGGAGCCGGACTAGCGGGAGTGATACGCAGTATTTT. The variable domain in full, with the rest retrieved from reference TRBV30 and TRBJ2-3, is SQTIHQWPATLVQPVGSPLSLECTVEGTSNPNLYWYRQAAGRGLQLLFYSVGIGQISSEVPQNLSASRPQDRQFILSSKKLLLSDSGFYLCAWSRTSGSDTQYFGPGTRLTVL.

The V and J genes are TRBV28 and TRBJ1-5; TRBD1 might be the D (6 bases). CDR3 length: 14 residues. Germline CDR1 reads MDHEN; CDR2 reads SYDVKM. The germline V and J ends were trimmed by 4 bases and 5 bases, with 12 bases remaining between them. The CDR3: CASSSQRGHQPQHF. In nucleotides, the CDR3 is TGTGCCAGCAGTTCCCAGCGGGGGCATCAGCCCCAGCATTTT.

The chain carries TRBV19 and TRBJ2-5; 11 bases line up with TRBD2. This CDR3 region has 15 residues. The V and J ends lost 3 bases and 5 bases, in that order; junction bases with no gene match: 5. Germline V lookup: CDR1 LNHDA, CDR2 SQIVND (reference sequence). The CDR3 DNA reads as TGTGCCAGTAGTATGCTTAGCGGGGGGGCGGAGACCCAGTACTTC. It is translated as CASSMLSGGAETQYF.

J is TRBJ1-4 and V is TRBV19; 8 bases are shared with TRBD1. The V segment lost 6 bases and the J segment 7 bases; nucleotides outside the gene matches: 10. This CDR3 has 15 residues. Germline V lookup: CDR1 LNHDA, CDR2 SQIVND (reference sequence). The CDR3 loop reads CASRPMDRDFEKLFF. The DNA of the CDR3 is TGTGCCAGTAGACCAATGGACAGGGATTTTGAAAAACTGTTTTTT.

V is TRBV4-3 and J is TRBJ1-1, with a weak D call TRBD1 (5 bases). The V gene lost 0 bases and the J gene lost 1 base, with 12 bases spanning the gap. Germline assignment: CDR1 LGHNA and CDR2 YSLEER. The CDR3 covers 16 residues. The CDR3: CASSQDLGRANTEAFF. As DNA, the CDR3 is TGCGCCAGCAGCCAAGACTTAGGCAGGGCGAACACTGAAGCTTTCTTT.

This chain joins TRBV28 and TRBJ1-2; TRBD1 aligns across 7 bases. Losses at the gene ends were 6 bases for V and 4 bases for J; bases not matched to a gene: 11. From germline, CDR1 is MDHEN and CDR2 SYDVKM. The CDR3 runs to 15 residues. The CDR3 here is CASRDVGQRTYGYTF. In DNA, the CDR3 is TGTGCCAGCAGGGACGTGGGACAGAGAACCTATGGCTACACCTTC.

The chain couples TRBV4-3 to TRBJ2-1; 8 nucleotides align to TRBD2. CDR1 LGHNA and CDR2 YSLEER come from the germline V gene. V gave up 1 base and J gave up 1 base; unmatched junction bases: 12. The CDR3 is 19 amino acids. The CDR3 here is CASSQAPTGTRASYNEQFF. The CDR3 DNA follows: TGCGCCAGCAGCCAAGCCCCGACCGGGACTAGAGCTTCCTACAATGAGCAGTTCTTC.